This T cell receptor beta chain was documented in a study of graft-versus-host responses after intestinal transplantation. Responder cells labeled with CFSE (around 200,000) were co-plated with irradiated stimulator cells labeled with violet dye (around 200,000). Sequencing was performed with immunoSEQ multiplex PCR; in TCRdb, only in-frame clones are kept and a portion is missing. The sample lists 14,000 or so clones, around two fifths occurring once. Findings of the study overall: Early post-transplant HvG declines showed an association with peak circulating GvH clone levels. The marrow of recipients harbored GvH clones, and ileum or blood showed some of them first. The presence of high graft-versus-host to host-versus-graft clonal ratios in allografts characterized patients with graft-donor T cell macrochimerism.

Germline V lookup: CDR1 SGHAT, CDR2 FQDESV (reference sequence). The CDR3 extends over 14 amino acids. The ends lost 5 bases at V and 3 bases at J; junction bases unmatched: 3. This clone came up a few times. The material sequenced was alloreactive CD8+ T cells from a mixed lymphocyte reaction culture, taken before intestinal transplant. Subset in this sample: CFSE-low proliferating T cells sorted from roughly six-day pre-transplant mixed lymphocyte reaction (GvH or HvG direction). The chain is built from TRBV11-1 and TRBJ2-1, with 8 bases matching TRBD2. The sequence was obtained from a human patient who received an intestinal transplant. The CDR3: CASSVSGDYNEQFF. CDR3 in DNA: TGTGCCAGCAGCGTTAGCGGGGACTACAATGAGCAGTTCTTC.